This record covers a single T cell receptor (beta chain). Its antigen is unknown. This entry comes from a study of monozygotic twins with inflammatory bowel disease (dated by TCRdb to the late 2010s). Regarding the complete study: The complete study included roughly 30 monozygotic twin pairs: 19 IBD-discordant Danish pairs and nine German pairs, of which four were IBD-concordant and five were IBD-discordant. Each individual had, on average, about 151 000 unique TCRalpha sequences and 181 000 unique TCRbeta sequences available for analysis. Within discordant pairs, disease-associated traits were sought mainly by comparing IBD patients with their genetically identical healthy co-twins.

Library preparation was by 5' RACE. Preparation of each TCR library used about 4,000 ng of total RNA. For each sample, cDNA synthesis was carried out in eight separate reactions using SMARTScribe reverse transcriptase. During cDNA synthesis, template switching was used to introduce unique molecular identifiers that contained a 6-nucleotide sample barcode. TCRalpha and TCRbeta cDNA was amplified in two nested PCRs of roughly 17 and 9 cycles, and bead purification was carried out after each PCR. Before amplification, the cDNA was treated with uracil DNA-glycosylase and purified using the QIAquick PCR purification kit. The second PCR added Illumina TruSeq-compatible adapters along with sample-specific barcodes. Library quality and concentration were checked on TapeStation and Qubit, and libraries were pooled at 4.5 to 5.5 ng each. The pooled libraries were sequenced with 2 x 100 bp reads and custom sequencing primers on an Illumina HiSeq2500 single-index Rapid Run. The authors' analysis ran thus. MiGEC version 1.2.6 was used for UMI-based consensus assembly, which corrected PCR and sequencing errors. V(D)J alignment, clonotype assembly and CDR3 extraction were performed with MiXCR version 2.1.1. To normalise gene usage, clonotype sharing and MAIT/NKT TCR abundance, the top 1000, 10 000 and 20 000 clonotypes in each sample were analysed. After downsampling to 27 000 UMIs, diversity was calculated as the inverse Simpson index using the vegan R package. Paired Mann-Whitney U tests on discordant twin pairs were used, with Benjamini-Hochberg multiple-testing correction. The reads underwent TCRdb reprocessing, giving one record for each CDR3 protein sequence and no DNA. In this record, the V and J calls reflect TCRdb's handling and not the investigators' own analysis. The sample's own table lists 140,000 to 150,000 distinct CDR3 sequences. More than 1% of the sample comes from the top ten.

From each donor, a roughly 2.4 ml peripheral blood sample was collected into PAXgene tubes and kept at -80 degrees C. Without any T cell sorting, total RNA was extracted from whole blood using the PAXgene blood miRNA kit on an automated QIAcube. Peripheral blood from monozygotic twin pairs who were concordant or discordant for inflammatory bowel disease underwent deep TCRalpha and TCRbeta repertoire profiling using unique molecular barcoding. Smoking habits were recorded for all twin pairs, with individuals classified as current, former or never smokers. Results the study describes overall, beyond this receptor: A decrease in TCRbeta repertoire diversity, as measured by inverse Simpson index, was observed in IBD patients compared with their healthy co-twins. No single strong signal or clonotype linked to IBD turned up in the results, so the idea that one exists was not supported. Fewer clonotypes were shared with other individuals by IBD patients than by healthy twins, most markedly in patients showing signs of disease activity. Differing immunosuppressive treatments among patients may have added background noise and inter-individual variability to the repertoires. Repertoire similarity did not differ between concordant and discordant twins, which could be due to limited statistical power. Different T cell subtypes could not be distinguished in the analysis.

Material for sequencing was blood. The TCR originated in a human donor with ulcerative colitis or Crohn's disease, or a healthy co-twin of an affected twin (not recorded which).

The CDR3 protein is CASSGLAGAISYEQYF. The chain couples TRBV6-1 to TRBJ2-7; TCRdb picks TRBD2, but there is no DNA to check that call. Per the germline V gene, MNHNS is the CDR1 and SASEGT is the CDR2. The cysteine opens and the phenylalanine closes a CDR3 of 16 amino acids. DNA is not recorded here.